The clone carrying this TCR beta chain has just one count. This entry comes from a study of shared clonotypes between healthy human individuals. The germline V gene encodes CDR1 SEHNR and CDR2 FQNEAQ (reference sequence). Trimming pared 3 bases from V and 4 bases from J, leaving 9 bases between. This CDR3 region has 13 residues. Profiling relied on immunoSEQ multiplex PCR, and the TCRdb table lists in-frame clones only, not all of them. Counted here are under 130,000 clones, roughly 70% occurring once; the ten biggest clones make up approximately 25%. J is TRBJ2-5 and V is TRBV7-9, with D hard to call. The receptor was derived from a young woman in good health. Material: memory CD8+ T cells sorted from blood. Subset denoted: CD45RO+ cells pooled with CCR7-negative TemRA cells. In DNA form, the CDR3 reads TGTGCCAGCAGCTTTGGGTGGGGAGAGACCCAGTACTTC. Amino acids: CASSFGWGETQYF.